This T cell receptor (beta chain) was documented in a study of blood T cell repertoires in COVID-19. The overall study: PBMCs, B-cell-depleted T cells, or T cells provided the cDNA or gDNA that made up the material.

Seattle-derived patients entered the study during active infection and were followed longitudinally. In the authors' methods: Estimated nucleated cell counts came from reference gene primer amplification. Sequenced by immunoSEQ multiplex PCR; TCRdb stores in-frame clones only, minus some. That table supplies the V and J calls and clone size; D and trimming were determined from the DNA. The sample holds 300,000 to 400,000 clones; 90% are singletons and the top ten take under 3.5%. Germline CDR1 GTSNPN, CDR2 SVGIG (reference sequence). CDR3 length: 15 amino acids. The V segment lost 4 bases and the J segment 2 bases; nucleotides outside the gene matches: 7.

This TCR came from a woman younger than 45 with COVID-19, enrolled during active disease. This chain uses TRBV30 with TRBJ1-3; 8 bases map to TRBD1. The sequencing sample was made of peripheral blood. CDR3 loop: CAWKLTGVTGNTIYF. The CDR3 region has the DNA TGTGCCTGGAAATTGACAGGGGTTACTGGAAACACCATATATTTT.